Below are 17 T cell receptor beta chains sequenced from a single sample in a study of T cell changes during pregnancy in multiple sclerosis. Profiling relied on immunoSEQ multiplex PCR, and the TCRdb table lists in-frame clones only, not all of them. Here the sample spans 40,000 or so clones, 80% to 90% being singletons. Source: CD4+ T cells from peripheral blood mononuclear cells, taken in the first trimester of pregnancy. These receptor sequences come from a female donor with multiple sclerosis, enrolled in a pregnancy study.

The table lists this clone with a few counts. The J gene is TRBJ1-1, the V gene TRBV30; D perhaps matches TRBD1 (5 bases). Trimming removed 3 bases at V and 6 bases at J, with 11 bases between. This CDR3 is 12 amino acids long. CDR1 is GTSNPN and CDR2 is SVGIG in the germline V gene (reference sequence). The CDR3 DNA is TGTGCCTGGAGCGCATGGGGCCCTGAAGCTTTCTTT. This gives the protein CAWSAWGPEAFF.

The rearrangement links TRBV18 to TRBJ2-2; TRBD1 aligns across 8 bases. CDR1 is KGHSH and CDR2 is LQKENI in the germline V gene. The length of the CDR3 is 17 residues. V gave up 3 bases and J gave up 5 bases; unmatched junction bases: 11. CDR3 sequence: CASSPPGTGLRTGELFF. CDR3 bases: TGTGCCAGCTCACCCCCCGGGACAGGACTGAGGACCGGGGAGCTGTTTTTT.

The V call is TRBV28, the J call TRBJ1-3, with D unresolved. The length of the CDR3 is 14 residues. V lost 10 bases to trimming and J lost 5 bases, with 18 bases between them. From germline, CDR1 is MDHEN and CDR2 SYDVKM. The CDR3 here is CATADGGKRNTIYF. In DNA, the CDR3 is TGTGCCACCGCAGACGGAGGAAAGAGAAACACCATATATTTT.

The chain carries TRBV5-4 and TRBJ2-2; 9 positions agree with TRBD1. The junction had 6 bases not matched to a gene; V was cut back by 3 bases and J by 6 bases. The CDR3 has 15 residues. Germline assignment: CDR1 SGHNT and CDR2 YYREEE (reference sequence). In DNA, the CDR3 is TGTGCCAGCAGCTCGGGGGACAGGGCATCCGGGGAGCTGTTTTTT. It specifies CASSSGDRASGELFF.

This rearrangement joins TRBV10-3 to TRBJ1-2, with D possibly being TRBD1 (5 bases). The V gene lost 2 bases and the J gene lost 8 bases, with 12 bases spanning the gap. Germline CDR1 and CDR2: ENHRY and SYGVKD. The CDR3 length is 13 residues. CDR3 protein: CAISEIGGDGYTF. CDR3 nucleotide sequence: TGTGCCATCAGTGAGATCGGGGGGGACGGCTACACCTTC.

This chain joins TRBV2 and TRBJ2-1; D not certain. Trimming left V 1 base short and J 6 bases short, with 7 bases between. The CDR3 consists of 13 residues. From germline, CDR1 is SNHLY and CDR2 FYNNEI. The CDR3 reads CASSEGPFNEQFF. CDR3 nucleotide sequence: TGTGCCAGCAGTGAAGGTCCCTTCAATGAGCAGTTCTTC.

The chain joins TRBV5-6 to TRBJ2-6, with D perhaps matching TRBD2 (6 bases). Trimming removed 4 bases from V and 0 bases from J, with 14 bases in between. CDR3 size: 17 residues. Germline V gene data show CDR1 as SGHDT and CDR2 as YYEEEE. The CDR3 DNA sequence: TGTGCCAGCAGCCTTCTAGGGAGGTACTCTGGGGCCAACGTCCTGACTTTC. The encoded protein is CASSLLGRYSGANVLTF. The full variable domain, completed using reference TRBV5-6 and TRBJ2-6, is DAGVTQSPTHLIKTRGQQVTLRCSPKSGHDTVSWYQQALGQGPQFIFQYYEEEERQRGNFPDRFSGHQFPNYSSELNVNALLLGDSALYLCASSLLGRYSGANVLTFGAGSRLTVL.

This chain joins TRBV5-1 and TRBJ2-7; TRBD2 agrees at 7 bases. The germline CDR1 and CDR2 sequences are SGHRS and YFSETQ. The CDR3 has 14 amino acids. V lost 4 bases, J lost 2 bases, and 6 bases stayed unmatched. The CDR3 coding sequence is TGCGCCAGCAGCAGCGGGGTTTCACCCTACGAGCAGTACTTC. Protein product: CASSSGVSPYEQYF.

The chain's CDR3 is CASSISQGAIGEQYF. CDR3 DNA: TGTGCCAGTAGTATTTCGCAGGGGGCGATAGGAGAGCAGTACTTC. The V and J genes are TRBV19 and TRBJ2-7, with 8 bases aligning to TRBD1. CDR1 is LNHDA and CDR2 is SQIVND in the germline V gene (reference sequence). Germline trimming cut 3 bases from V and 7 bases from J; bases unmatched to any gene: 11. This CDR3 has 15 residues.

The chain uses TRBV5-4 and TRBJ2-1, with 9 bases aligning to TRBD2. CDR1 SGHNT and CDR2 YYREEE come from the germline V gene (reference sequence). V shed 0 bases and J 4 bases; nucleotides not matched to a gene: 8. The CDR3 runs 17 residues. The CDR3 DNA sequence: TGTGCCAGCAGCTTGGTCCCAGCGGGAGGATTGTACAATGAGCAGTTCTTC. Its translation is CASSLVPAGGLYNEQFF.

This clone was observed a handful of times. The CDR3 DNA reads TGTGCCAGCAGGGGGCCGGGCACTGAAGCTTTCTTT. This translates into CASRGPGTEAFF. This chain joins TRBV2 and TRBJ1-1; D is possibly TRBD1 (5 bases). The CDR3 totals 12 residues. The V and J ends lost 6 bases and 4 bases respectively, with 9 bases between them. Germline CDR1 is SNHLY and CDR2 is FYNNEI.

The gene calls are TRBV6-1 and TRBJ1-1, with D hard to call. Looked up from germline, CDR1 is MNHNS and CDR2 is SASEGT. V dropped 5 bases and J dropped 0 bases, with 4 bases sitting between them. The CDR3 has 12 residues. CDR3 loop: CASSRVNTEAFF. CDR3 DNA: TGTGCCAGCAGTCGGGTGAACACTGAAGCTTTCTTT.

The V and J genes are TRBV11-2 and TRBJ2-5; a weak D match, TRBD2 (6 bases). The CDR3 runs to 16 residues. Trimming shortened V by 0 bases and J by 6 bases, and 17 bases separated the two germline ends. CDR1 is SGHAT, CDR2 FQNNGV, per germline. The CDR3 DNA is TGTGCCAGCAGCTTAGATCTAGGGCGGGATCAACAGACCCAGTACTTC. This codes for CASSLDLGRDQQTQYF.

The chain links TRBV10-3 to TRBJ1-2, with 8 bases fitting TRBD1. CDR1 is ENHRY and CDR2 is SYGVKD in the germline V gene. The junction had 4 bases not matched to a gene; V was cut back by 6 bases and J by 4 bases. The CDR3 consists of 13 residues. Here the CDR3 DNA reads TGTGCCATCAGCTCAGGGGGCGCCTATGGCTACACCTTC. This encodes CAISSGGAYGYTF.

V usage is TRBV5-3 and J usage is TRBJ2-7, with 8 positions matching TRBD1. TRBV5-3 is flagged as an ORF with uncertain function. The V and J ends lost 4 bases and 1 base, in that order; junction bases with no gene match: 13. The CDR3 loop spans 17 amino acids. As DNA, the CDR3 is TGTGCCAGAAGCCTACGCCAAGACAGGGGACGATCCTACGAGCAGTACTTC. It encodes CARSLRQDRGRSYEQYF.

This chain connects TRBV28 to TRBJ1-1; D is possibly TRBD1 (6 bases). The CDR3 is made up of 13 amino acids. Trimming left V 5 bases short and J 1 base short, with 8 bases between. Germline V gene data show CDR1 as MDHEN and CDR2 as SYDVKM. DNA of the CDR3: TGTGCCAGCAGTCAGGGACAGAACACTGAAGCTTTCTTT. This sequence encodes CASSQGQNTEAFF.

V is TRBV29-1 and J is TRBJ2-7; 7 positions match TRBD1. Germline V gene sequence: CDR1 SQVTM, CDR2 ANQGSEA. V lost 6 bases to trimming and J lost 2 bases; unmatched junction nucleotides: 7. CDR3 length: 13 amino acids. For the CDR3, the DNA is TGCAGCGTAACCCGGGACAGCGCCTACGAGCAGTACTTC. Its translation is CSVTRDSAYEQYF.